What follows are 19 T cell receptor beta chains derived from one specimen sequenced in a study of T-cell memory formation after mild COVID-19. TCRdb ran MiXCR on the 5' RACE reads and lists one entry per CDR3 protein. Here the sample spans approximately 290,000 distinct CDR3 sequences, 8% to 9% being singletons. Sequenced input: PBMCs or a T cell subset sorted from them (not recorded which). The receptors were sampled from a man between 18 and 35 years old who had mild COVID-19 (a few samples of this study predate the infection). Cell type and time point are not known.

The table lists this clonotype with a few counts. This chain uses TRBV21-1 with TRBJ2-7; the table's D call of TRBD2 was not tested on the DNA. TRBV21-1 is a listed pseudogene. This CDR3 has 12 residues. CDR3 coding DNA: TGTGCCAGCAGGGGACTTTCCTACGAGCAGTACTTC. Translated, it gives CASRGLSYEQYF.

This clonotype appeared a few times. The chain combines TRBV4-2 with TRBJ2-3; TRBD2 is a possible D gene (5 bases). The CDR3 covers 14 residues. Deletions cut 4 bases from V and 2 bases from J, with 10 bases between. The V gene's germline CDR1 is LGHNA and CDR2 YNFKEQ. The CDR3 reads CASSPAVYTDTQYF. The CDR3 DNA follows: TGTGCCAGCAGCCCAGCGGTGTACACAGATACGCAGTATTTT.

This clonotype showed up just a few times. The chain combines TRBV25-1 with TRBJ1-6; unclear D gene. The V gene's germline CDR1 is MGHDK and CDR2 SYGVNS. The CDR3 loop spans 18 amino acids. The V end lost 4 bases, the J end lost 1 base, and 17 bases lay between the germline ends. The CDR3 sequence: CASSGSERVGSYNSPLHF. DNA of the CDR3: TGTGCCAGCAGTGGATCGGAGAGGGTCGGGTCCTATAATTCACCCCTCCACTTT.

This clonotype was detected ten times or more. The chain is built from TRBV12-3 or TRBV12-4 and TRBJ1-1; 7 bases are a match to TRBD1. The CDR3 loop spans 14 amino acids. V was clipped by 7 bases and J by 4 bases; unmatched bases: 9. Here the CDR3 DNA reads TGTGCCAGCACCGCGACAGGGTACGCCACTGAAGCTTTCTTT. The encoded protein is CASTATGYATEAFF.

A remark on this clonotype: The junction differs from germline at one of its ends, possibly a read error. The CDR3 nucleotides read TGCACCAGCATAGGATATGGCGGATATTACGAGCAGTACTTC. It encodes CTSIGYGGYYEQYF. The rearrangement joins TRBV10-2 to TRBJ2-7; no clear D gene. This CDR3 has 14 residues. Germline lookup yields CDR1 WSHSY and CDR2 SAAADI.

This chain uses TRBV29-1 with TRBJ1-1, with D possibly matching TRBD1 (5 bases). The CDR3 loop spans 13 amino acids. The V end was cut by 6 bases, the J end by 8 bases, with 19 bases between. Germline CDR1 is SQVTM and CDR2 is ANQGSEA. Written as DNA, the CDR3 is TGCAGCGTCGAACTGGATAGGGGATTAGAAGCTTTCTTT. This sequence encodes CSVELDRGLEAFF.

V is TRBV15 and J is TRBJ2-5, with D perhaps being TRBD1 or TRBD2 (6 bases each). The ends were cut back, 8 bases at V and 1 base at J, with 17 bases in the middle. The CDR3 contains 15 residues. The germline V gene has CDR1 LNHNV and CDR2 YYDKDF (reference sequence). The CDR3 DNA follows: TGTGCCACCTCAGAGGGCACGGGGGCCCAAGAGACCCAGTACTTC. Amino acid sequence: CATSEGTGAQETQYF.

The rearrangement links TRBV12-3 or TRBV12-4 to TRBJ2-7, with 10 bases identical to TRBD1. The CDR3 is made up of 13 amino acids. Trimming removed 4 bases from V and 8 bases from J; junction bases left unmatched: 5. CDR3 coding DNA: TGTGCCAGCAGTTCCCGGGACAGGGGTAAGCAGTACTTC. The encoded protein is CASSSRDRGKQYF.

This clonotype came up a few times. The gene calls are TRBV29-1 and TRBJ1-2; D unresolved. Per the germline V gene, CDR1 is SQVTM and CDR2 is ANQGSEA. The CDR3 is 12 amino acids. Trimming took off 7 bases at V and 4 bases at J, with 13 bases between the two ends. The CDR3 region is CSAMDDPYGYTF. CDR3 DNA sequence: TGCAGCGCAATGGACGACCCCTATGGCTACACCTTC.

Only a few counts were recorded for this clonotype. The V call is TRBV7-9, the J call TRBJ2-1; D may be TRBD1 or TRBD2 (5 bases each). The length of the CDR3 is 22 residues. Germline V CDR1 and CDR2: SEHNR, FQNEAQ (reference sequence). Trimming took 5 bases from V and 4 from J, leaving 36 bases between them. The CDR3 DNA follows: TGTGCCAGCAGCCCCCGCCCCACTAAGAACCCCCGGGGCGACTTTTCATACAATGAGCAGTTCTTC. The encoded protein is CASSPRPTKNPRGDFSYNEQFF.

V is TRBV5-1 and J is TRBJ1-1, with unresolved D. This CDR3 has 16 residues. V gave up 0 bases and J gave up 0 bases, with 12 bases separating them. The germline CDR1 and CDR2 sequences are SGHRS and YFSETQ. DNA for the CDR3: TGCGCCAGCAGCTTGGGACGGAACCTCATGAACACTGAAGCTTTCTTT. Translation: CASSLGRNLMNTEAFF.

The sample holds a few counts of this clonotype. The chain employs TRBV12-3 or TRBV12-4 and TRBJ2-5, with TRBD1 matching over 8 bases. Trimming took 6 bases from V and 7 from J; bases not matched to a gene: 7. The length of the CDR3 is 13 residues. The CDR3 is CASRPQGAGTQYF. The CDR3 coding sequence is TGTGCCAGCAGACCCCAGGGGGCCGGGACCCAGTACTTC.

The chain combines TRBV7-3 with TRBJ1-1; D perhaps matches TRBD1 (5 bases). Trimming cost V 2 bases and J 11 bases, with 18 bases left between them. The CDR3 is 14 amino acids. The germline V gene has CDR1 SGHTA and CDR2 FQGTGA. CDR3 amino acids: CASSLGGAGEGAFF. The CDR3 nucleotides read TGTGCCAGCAGCTTAGGTGGGGCCGGCGAGGGGGCTTTCTTT.

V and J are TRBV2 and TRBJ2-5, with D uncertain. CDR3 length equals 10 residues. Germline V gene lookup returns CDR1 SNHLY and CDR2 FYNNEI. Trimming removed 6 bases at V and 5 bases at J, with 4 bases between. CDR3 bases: TGTGCCAGCAGAGTTGAGACCCAGTACTTC. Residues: CASRVETQYF.

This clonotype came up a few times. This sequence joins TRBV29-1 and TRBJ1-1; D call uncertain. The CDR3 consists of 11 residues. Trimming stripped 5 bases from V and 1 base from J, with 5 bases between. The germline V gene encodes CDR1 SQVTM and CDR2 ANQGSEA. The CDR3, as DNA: TGCAGCGTTCGACAGAACACTGAAGCTTTCTTT. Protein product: CSVRQNTEAFF. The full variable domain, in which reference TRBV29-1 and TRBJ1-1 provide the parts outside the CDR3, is SAVISQKPSRDICQRGTSLTIQCQVDSQVTMMFWYRQQPGQSLTLIATANQGSEATYESGFVIDKFPISRPNLTFSTLTVSNMSPEDSSIYLCSVRQNTEAFFGQGTRLTVV.

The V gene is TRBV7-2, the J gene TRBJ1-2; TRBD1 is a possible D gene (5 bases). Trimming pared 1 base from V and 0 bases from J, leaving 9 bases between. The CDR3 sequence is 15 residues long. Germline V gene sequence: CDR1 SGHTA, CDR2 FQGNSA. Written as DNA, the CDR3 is TGTGCCAGCAGCTTAGTCACAGGAGCTAACTATGGCTACACCTTC. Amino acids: CASSLVTGANYGYTF.

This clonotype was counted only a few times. Written as DNA, the CDR3 is TGTGCCAGCACTCCCCGGGACAGGGGTTTTTCACCCCTCCACTTT. This encodes CASTPRDRGFSPLHF. V is TRBV12-3 or TRBV12-4 and J is TRBJ1-6; 10 bases match TRBD1. After removal of 7 bases from V and 9 bases from J, the junction contained 9 bases not matched to a gene. This CDR3 has 15 residues.

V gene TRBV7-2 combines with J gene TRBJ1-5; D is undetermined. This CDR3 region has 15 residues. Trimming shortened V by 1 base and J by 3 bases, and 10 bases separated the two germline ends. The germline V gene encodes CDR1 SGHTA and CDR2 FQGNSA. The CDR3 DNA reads TGTGCCAGCAGCTTAGATTGGGCCTCCAATCAGCCCCAGCATTTT. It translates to CASSLDWASNQPQHF.

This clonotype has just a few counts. This chain's CDR3 is CASTYRTALGDNSPLHF. CDR3 bases: TGTGCCAGCACCTATCGGACAGCTCTGGGGGATAATTCACCCCTCCACTTT. The chain recombines TRBV6-5 with TRBJ1-6, with D possibly matching TRBD1 (6 bases). The V gene lost 7 bases and the J gene lost 5 bases, with 21 bases spanning the gap. In germline, CDR1 is MNHEY, CDR2 SVGAGI. This CDR3 is 17 amino acids long.